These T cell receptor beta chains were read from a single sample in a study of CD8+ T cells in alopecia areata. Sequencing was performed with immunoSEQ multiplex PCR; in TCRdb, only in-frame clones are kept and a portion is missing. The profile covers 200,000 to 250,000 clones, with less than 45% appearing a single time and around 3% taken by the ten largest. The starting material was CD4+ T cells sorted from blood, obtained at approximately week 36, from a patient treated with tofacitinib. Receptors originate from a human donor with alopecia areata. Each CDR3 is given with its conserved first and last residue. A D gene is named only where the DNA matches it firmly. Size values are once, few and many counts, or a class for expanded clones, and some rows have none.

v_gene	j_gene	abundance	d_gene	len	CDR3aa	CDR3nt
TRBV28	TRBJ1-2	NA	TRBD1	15	CASSSRTGSGDGYTF	TGTGCCAGCAGTTCCCGGACAGGCTCCGGGGATGGCTACACCTTC
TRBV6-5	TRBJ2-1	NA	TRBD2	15	CASSSSGRGYNEQFF	TGTGCCAGCAGTTCGAGCGGGAGGGGGTACAATGAGCAGTTCTTC
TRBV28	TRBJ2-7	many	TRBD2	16	CASRPGTSVDSYEQYF	TGTGCCAGCAGGCCCGGGACTAGCGTAGACTCCTACGAGCAGTACTTC
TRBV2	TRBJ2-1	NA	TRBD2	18	CASSDEVLAGPGYNEQFF	TGTGCCAGCAGTGATGAGGTACTAGCGGGACCGGGTTACAATGAGCAGTTCTTC
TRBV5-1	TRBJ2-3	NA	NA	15	CASSLASLGADTQYF	TGCGCCAGCAGCTTGGCTAGTCTTGGTGCAGATACGCAGTATTTT
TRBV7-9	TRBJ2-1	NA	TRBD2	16	CASSPPGLAGGNEQFF	TGTGCCAGCAGCCCCCCGGGACTAGCGGGAGGAAATGAGCAGTTCTTC
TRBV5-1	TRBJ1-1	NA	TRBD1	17	CASSLSGTGGWDTEAFF	TGCGCCAGCAGCTTGTCCGGGACAGGTGGTTGGGACACTGAAGCTTTCTTT
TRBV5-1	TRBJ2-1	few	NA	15	CASKQDSRSYNEQFF	TGCGCCAGCAAACAGGACTCCCGCTCCTACAATGAGCAGTTCTTC
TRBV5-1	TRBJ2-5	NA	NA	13	CASSLGFKETQYF	TGCGCCAGCAGCTTGGGCTTTAAGGAGACCCAGTACTTC
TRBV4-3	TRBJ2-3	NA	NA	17	CASSQDLPGLATDTQYF	TGCGCCAGCAGCCAAGACTTACCGGGCCTAGCCACAGATACGCAGTATTTT
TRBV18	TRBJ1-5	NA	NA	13	CASSPDRNQPQHF	TGTGCCAGCTCACCAGACAGAAATCAGCCCCAGCATTTT
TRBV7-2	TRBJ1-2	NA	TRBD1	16	CASSLAVRDRLYGYTF	TGTGCCAGCAGCTTAGCGGTACGGGACAGGCTCTATGGCTACACCTTC
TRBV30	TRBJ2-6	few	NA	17	CAWRAEGVATGANVLTF	TGTGCCTGGCGAGCGGAAGGGGTTGCTACTGGGGCCAACGTCCTGACTTTC
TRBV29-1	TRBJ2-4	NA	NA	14	CSVEGTAFGNIQYF	TGCAGCGTTGAAGGGACCGCTTTTGGGAACATTCAGTACTTC
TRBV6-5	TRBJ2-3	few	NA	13	CASRRQVMNTQYF	TGTGCCAGCAGACGGCAGGTTATGAATACGCAGTATTTT
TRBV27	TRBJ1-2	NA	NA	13	CASSFRGGYGYTF	TGTGCCAGCAGCTTCCGAGGGGGCTATGGCTACACCTTC
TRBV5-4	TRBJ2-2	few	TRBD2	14	CASSIGTSGGELFF	TGTGCCAGCAGCATAGGGACTAGCGGCGGGGAGCTGTTTTTT
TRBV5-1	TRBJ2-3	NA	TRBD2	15	CASSLSSGGRDTQYF	TGCGCCAGCAGCTTGTCGTCGGGAGGGAGGGATACGCAGTATTTT
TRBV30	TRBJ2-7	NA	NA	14	CAWNRPPGHNEQYF	TGTGCCTGGAACCGCCCGCCGGGACACAACGAGCAGTACTTC
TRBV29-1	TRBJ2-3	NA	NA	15	CSVEDRSWGTDTQYF	TGCAGCGTTGAAGATCGGAGTTGGGGCACAGATACGCAGTATTTT
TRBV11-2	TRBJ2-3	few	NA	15	CASSFSGEGTDTQYF	TGTGCCAGCAGCTTCTCAGGGGAGGGCACAGATACGCAGTATTTT
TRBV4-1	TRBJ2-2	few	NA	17	CASSQGTSSTNTGELFF	TGCGCCAGCAGCCAAGGAACGAGCAGTACGAACACCGGGGAGCTGTTTTTT
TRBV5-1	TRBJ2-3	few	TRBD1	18	CASSLRPSTGASTDTQYF	TGCGCCAGCAGCTTGCGGCCCTCGACAGGGGCCAGCACAGATACGCAGTATTTT
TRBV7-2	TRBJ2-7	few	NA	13	CASSVTYSYEQYF	TGTGCCAGCAGCGTGACCTATTCCTACGAGCAGTACTTC
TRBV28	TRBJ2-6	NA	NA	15	CASSIRFSGANVLTF	TGTGCCAGCAGTATAAGGTTCTCTGGGGCCAACGTCCTGACTTTC
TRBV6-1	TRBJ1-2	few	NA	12	CASSGRGYGYTF	TGTGCCAGCAGTGGTCGTGGGTATGGCTACACCTTC
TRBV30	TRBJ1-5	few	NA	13	CAWSFRGVGPQHF	TGTGCCTGGAGTTTTAGGGGGGTTGGGCCCCAGCATTTT
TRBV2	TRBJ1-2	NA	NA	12	CASSDLAYGYTF	TGTGCCAGCAGTGATCTTGCCTATGGCTACACCTTC
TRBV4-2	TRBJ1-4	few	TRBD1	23	CASSQDSFGTADRFPSENEKLFF	TGTGCCAGCAGCCAAGACTCCTTCGGGACAGCCGACAGATTTCCCTCCGAAAATGAAAAACTGTTTTTT
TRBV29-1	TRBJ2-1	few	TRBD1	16	CSAKDPGTALSNEQFF	TGCAGCGCCAAAGACCCAGGGACAGCCCTCTCCAATGAGCAGTTCTTC
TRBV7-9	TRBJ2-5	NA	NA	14	CAFSPQGREETQYF	TGTGCCTTCTCTCCACAGGGAAGGGAAGAGACCCAGTACTTC
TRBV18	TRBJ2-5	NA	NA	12	CASSRMQETQYF	TGTGCCAGCTCACGGATGCAAGAGACCCAGTACTTC
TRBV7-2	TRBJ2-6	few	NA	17	CASSLVVISSGANVLTF	TGTGCCAGCAGCTTAGTGGTGATTAGCTCTGGGGCCAACGTCCTGACTTTC
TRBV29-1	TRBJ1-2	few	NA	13	CSVVLTGTMSYTF	TGCAGCGTTGTACTGACAGGCACTATGAGCTACACCTTC
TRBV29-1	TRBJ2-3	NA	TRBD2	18	CSVGYSSGRAGVTDTQYF	TGCAGCGTTGGGTACTCTAGCGGGAGGGCCGGAGTCACAGATACGCAGTATTTT
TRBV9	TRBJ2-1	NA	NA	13	CASSVDEGGEQFF	TGTGCCAGCAGCGTAGATGAGGGCGGCGAGCAGTTCTTC
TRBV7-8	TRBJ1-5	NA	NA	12	CASSFERQPQHF	TGTGCCAGCAGCTTCGAGCGGCAGCCCCAGCATTTT
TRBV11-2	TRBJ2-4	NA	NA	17	CASGMRVDALAKNIQYF	TGTGCCAGCGGGATGAGGGTAGATGCTTTAGCCAAAAACATTCAGTACTTC
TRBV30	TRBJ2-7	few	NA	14	CAWSLIYGTPEQYF	TGTGCCTGGAGTCTTATCTACGGGACTCCCGAGCAGTACTTC
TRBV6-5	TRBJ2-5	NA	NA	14	CASSFRGLQETQYF	TGTGCCAGCAGTTTCAGGGGACTACAAGAGACCCAGTACTTC
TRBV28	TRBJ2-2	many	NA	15	CASSPAKLNTGELFF	TGTGCCAGCAGTCCCGCTAAGCTGAACACCGGGGAGCTGTTTTTT
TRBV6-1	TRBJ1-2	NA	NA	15	CASTLTWDGKGGYTF	TGTGCCAGCACCCTTACTTGGGACGGAAAGGGGGGCTACACCTTC
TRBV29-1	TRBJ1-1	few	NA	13	CSVESVGGTEAFF	TGCAGCGTTGAAAGCGTAGGGGGCACTGAAGCTTTCTTT
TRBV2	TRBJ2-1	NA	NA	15	CASSATGTSYNEQFF	TGTGCCAGCAGTGCTACCGGGACTTCATACAATGAGCAGTTCTTC
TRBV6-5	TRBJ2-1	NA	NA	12	CASRMRSNEQFF	TGTGCCAGCAGGATGAGATCAAATGAGCAGTTCTTC
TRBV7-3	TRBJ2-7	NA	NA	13	CASSQGREYEQYF	TGCGCCAGCAGCCAAGGGCGGGAATACGAGCAGTACTTC
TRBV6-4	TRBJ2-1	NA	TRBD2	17	CASASSGGRAYWNEQFF	TGTGCCAGCGCATCCAGTGGCGGGAGGGCTTACTGGAATGAGCAGTTCTTC
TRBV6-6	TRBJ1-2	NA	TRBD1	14	CASRRTGVENGYTF	TGTGCCAGCAGACGCACAGGGGTTGAGAATGGCTACACCTTC
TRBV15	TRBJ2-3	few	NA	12	CATSRAENTQYF	TGTGCCACCAGCAGAGCGGAGAATACGCAGTATTTT
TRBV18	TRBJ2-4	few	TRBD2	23	CASSPRDGGTSGRYSVAKNIQYF	TGTGCCAGCTCACCACGGGACGGCGGGACTAGCGGGAGGTACTCCGTAGCCAAAAACATTCAGTACTTC
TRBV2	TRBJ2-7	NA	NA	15	CASSGGLDGLGEQYF	TGTGCCAGCAGTGGGGGTCTGGACGGCCTGGGCGAGCAGTACTTC
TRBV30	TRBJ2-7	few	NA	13	CAWSKQSSYEQYF	TGTGCCTGGAGTAAACAGAGCTCCTACGAGCAGTACTTC
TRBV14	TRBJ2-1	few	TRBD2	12	CASSLTSVEQFF	TGTGCCAGCAGCCTGACTAGCGTTGAGCAGTTCTTC
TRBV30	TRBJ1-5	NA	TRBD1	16	CAWNPGQSLSNQPQHF	TGTGCCTGGAATCCGGGACAGAGTTTGAGCAATCAGCCCCAGCATTTT
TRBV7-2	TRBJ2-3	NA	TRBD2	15	CASSLASGLGDTQYF	TGTGCCAGCAGCTTAGCTAGCGGGCTTGGGGATACGCAGTATTTT